The 16 T cell receptor beta chains in this list originate from one sample, sequenced in a study of blood T cell repertoires in COVID-19. TCRdb's table, derived via immunoSEQ multiplex PCR, lists solely in-frame clones and lacks some. Here the sample spans under 400,000 clones, around 85% being singletons. The sample comprised PBMCs or T cells enriched from blood (not recorded which). These receptors were obtained from a woman aged 35 to 49 with acute COVID-19.

This chain joins TRBV7-3 and TRBJ1-1; 7 bases match TRBD1. Losses at the gene ends were 5 bases for V and 6 bases for J; bases not matched to a gene: 9. This CDR3 contains 14 residues. Germline-derived CDR1 and CDR2 are SGHTA and FQGTGA. The CDR3 sequence: CASSASGGWSEAFF. CDR3 in DNA: TGTGCCAGCAGCGCATCAGGGGGGTGGTCTGAAGCTTTCTTT.

This clone was detected only once. CDR3 nucleotides: TGTGCCAGCAGGGGGGGACAGAGCTATGGCTACACCTTC. It translates to CASRGGQSYGYTF. The J gene is TRBJ1-2, the V gene TRBV2, with TRBD1 matching over 7 bases. Germline CDR1 and CDR2: SNHLY and FYNNEI. The CDR3 is 13 amino acids. V was pared by 6 bases and J by 4 bases, with 5 bases of the junction left unmatched. Complete variable domain (other parts from reference TRBV2 and TRBJ1-2): EPEVTQTPSHQVTQMGQEVILRCVPISNHLYFYWYRQILGQKVEFLVSFYNNEISEKSEIFDDQFSVERPDGSNFTLKIRSTKLEDSAMYFCASRGGQSYGYTFGSGTRLTVV.

This chain uses TRBV10-3 with TRBJ1-5, with TRBD1 matching over 11 bases. Germline CDR1 and CDR2: ENHRY and SYGVKD. The length of the CDR3 is 17 residues. V was pared by 6 bases and J by 2 bases, with 9 bases of the junction left unmatched. The CDR3 sequence: CAISTGTGGSGNQPQHF. CDR3 DNA sequence: TGTGCCATCAGCACCGGGACAGGGGGTTCTGGCAATCAGCCCCAGCATTTT.

The gene calls are TRBV5-1 and TRBJ2-7; 9 bases line up with TRBD1. In germline, CDR1 is SGHRS, CDR2 YFSETQ. After removal of 4 bases from V and 10 bases from J, the junction contained 6 bases not matched to a gene. CDR3 length equals 12 residues. CDR3 in DNA: TGCGCCAGCAGCCCGGGACAGGGACGACAGTACTTC. Its protein is CASSPGQGRQYF.

This sequence joins TRBV27 and TRBJ1-4, with 10 bases that match TRBD1. The CDR3 loop spans 18 amino acids. V was clipped by 2 bases and J by 8 bases; unmatched bases: 14. Germline assignment: CDR1 MNHEY and CDR2 SMNVEV (reference sequence). CDR3 residues: CASSLPPGQGNYGEKLFF. The CDR3 DNA reads TGTGCCAGCAGTTTACCACCGGGACAGGGGAATTATGGGGAAAAACTGTTTTTT.

The chain carries TRBV19 and TRBJ1-5; 9 nucleotides agree with TRBD1. Trimming at V came to 9 bases and at J to 1 base, leaving 10 bases not matched to a gene. The CDR3 totals 16 residues. CDR1 LNHDA and CDR2 SQIVND come from the germline V gene (reference sequence). The CDR3: CASRRRTGASNQPQHF. The DNA for the CDR3 is TGTGCCAGCCGACGAAGGACAGGGGCCAGCAATCAGCCCCAGCATTTT.

The rearrangement links TRBV3-1 (or the pseudogene TRBV3-2) to TRBJ2-1; TRBD2 matches at 7 bases. The V segment lost 6 bases and the J segment 3 bases; nucleotides outside the gene matches: 17. The germline V gene encodes CDR1 LGHDT and CDR2 YNNKEL (reference sequence). The CDR3 is made up of 18 amino acids. The CDR3 region has the DNA TGTGCCAGCAGACCTTTCGTTTCGGCTAGCGGCGACTACAATGAGCAGTTCTTC. Protein: CASRPFVSASGDYNEQFF.

As for this clone: Other DNA sequences in this specimen translate into the identical CDR3. The V call is TRBV15, the J call TRBJ1-1, with D unclear. Trimming pared 3 bases from V and 0 bases from J, leaving 5 bases between. Germline CDR1 LNHNV, CDR2 YYDKDF (reference sequence). The length of the CDR3 is 13 residues. CDR3 region: CATSRQMNTEAFF. In DNA, the CDR3 is TGTGCCACCAGCAGGCAGATGAACACTGAAGCTTTCTTT.

The V call is TRBV7-2, the J call TRBJ1-2, with 11 bases that match TRBD1. The V and J ends lost 5 bases and 7 bases, in that order; junction bases with no gene match: 9. The germline V gene encodes CDR1 SGHTA and CDR2 FQGNSA. The CDR3 is 15 amino acids. This chain's CDR3 is CASSSLPGQGGGYTF. The CDR3 DNA is TGTGCCAGCAGCAGCCTCCCGGGACAGGGGGGTGGCTACACCTTC. The full variable domain, rest sourced from reference TRBV7-2 and TRBJ1-2, is GAGVSQSPSNKVTEKGKDVELRCDPISGHTALYWYRQSLGQGLEFLIYFQGNSAPDKSGLPSDRFSAERTGGSVSTLTIQRTQQEDSAVYLCASSSLPGQGGGYTFGSGTRLTVV.

The chain combines TRBV19 with TRBJ1-4; no definite D call. This CDR3 is 14 amino acids long. Trimming shortened V by 8 bases and J by 0 bases, and 10 bases separated the two germline ends. The germline gives CDR1 LNHDA, CDR2 SQIVND (reference sequence). The CDR3 sequence is CASSYPSTNEKLFF. As DNA, the CDR3 is TGTGCCAGTTCCTATCCGTCAACTAATGAAAAACTGTTTTTT.

This rearrangement joins TRBV6-2 or TRBV6-3 to TRBJ1-5; TRBD1 matches at 9 bases. V shed 2 bases, J shed 7 bases, and the junction held 9 bases outside the gene matches. The CDR3 consists of 16 residues. Per germline, CDR1 MNHEY and CDR2 SVGEGT. The CDR3, as DNA: TGTGCCAGCAGTTACGGGACAGGGAGAGCTAGACAGCCCCAGCATTTT. Amino acid sequence: CASSYGTGRARQPQHF.

This clone was observed a single time. This rearrangement joins TRBV27 to TRBJ2-2, with D possibly matching TRBD2 (5 bases). Germline V gene data show CDR1 as MNHEY and CDR2 as SMNVEV (reference sequence). Between the trimmed V and J ends, which lost 6 bases and 5 bases, there was a span of 10 bases. The CDR3 has 13 residues. This CDR3 reads CASRSGGTGELFF. CDR3 sequence (DNA): TGTGCCAGCAGATCTGGCGGGACCGGGGAGCTGTTTTTT.

This chain links TRBV12-3 or TRBV12-4 with TRBJ2-7, with 7 bases matching TRBD1. V lost 4 bases and J lost 3; bases outside the gene matches: 3. CDR3 length equals 13 residues. DNA for the CDR3: TGTGCCAGCAGTTGGTCAGGGGGCTACGAGCAGTACTTC. Residues: CASSWSGGYEQYF.

V usage is TRBV19 and J usage is TRBJ2-1; 7 nucleotides agree with TRBD2. The CDR3 runs 15 residues. J gave up 4 bases and V 1 base, and 4 bases lay outside the gene matches. The germline CDR1 and CDR2 sequences are LNHDA and SQIVND (reference sequence). The CDR3 protein is CASSIGGGGYNEQFF. The CDR3 coding sequence is TGTGCCAGTAGTATAGGTGGGGGGGGTTACAATGAGCAGTTCTTC.

The chain employs TRBV21-1 and TRBJ2-7; whether TRBD2, the table's D call, matches the DNA was not checked. TRBV21-1 is a known pseudogene. CDR3 length: 16 residues. CDR3 region: CASSNAGGGSSYEQYF. Here the CDR3 DNA reads TGTGCCAGCAGCAACGCCGGTGGGGGGAGCTCCTACGAGCAGTACTTC.

The genes are TRBV18 and TRBJ2-3; TRBD1 agrees at 10 bases. Per the germline V gene, CDR1 is KGHSH and CDR2 is LQKENI. This CDR3 is built from 17 residues. Trimming cost V 3 bases and J 0 bases; bases outside gene matches: 6. This chain's CDR3 is CASSPYVGQGSTDTQYF. The CDR3 DNA reads TGTGCCAGCTCACCTTATGTGGGACAGGGGAGCACAGATACGCAGTATTTT. The variable domain in full, with the rest retrieved from reference TRBV18 and TRBJ2-3, is NAGVMQNPRHLVRRRGQEARLRCSPMKGHSHVYWYRQLPEEGLKFMVYLQKENIIDESGMPKERFSAEFPKEGPSILRIQQVVRGDSAAYFCASSPYVGQGSTDTQYFGPGTRLTVL.